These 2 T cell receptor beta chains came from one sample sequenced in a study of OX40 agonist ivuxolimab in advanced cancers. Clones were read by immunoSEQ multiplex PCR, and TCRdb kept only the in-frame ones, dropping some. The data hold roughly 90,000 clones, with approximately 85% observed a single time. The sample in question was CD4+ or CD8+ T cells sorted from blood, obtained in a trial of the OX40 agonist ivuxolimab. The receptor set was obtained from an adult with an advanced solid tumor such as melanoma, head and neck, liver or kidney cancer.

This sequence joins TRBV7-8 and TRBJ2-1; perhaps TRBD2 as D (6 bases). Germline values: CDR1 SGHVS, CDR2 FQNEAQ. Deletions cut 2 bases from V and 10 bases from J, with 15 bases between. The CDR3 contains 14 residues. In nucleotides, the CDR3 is TGTGCCAGCAGCTTATCCCGGGACTCGAAAGAGCAGTTCTTC. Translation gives CASSLSRDSKEQFF.

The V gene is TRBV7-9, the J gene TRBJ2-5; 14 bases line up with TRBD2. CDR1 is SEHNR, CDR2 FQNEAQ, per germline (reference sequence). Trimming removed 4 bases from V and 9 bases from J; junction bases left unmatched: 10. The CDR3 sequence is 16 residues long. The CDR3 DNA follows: TGTGCCAGCAGCTCTAGCGGGACTAGCGGGAGCGTGGCCCAGTACTTC. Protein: CASSSSGTSGSVAQYF. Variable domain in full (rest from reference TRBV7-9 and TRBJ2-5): DTGVSQNPRHKITKRGQNVTFRCDPISEHNRLYWYRQTLGQGPEFLTYFQNEAQLEKSRLLSDRFSAERPKGSFSTLEIQRTEQGDSAMYLCASSSSGTSGSVAQYFGPGTRLLVL.